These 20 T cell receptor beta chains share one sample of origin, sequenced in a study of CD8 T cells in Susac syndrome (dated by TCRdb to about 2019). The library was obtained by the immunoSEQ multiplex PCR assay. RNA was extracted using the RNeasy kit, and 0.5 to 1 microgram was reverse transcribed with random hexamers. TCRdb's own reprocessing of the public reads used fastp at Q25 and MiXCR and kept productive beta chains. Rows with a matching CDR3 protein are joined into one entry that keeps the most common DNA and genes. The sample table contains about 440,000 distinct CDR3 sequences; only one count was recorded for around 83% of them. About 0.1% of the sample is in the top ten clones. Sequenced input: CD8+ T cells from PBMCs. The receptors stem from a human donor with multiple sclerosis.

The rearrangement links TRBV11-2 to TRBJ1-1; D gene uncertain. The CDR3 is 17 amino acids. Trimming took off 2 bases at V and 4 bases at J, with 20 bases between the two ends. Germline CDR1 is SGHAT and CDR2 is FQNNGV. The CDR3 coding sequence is TGTGCCAGCAGCTTATGGGTTCGGGCATCCGGAGCCACTGAAGCTTTCTTT. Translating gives CASSLWVRASGATEAFF.

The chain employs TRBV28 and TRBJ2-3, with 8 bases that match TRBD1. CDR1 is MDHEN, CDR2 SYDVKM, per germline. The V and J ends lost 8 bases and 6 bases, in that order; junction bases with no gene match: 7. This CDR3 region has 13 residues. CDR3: CASGTGRMDTQYF. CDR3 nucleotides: TGTGCCAGCGGGACAGGACGGATGGATACGCAGTATTTT.

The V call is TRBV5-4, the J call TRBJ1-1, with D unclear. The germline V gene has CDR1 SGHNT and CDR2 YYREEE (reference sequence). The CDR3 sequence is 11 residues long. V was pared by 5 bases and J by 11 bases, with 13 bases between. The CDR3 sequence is CASRDGAVAFF. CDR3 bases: TGTGCCAGCAGGGACGGCGCGGTCGCTTTCTTT.

CDR3 coding DNA: TGTGCCAGCAGCCTATGGAGGAGGGAAGATCCCCACGAGCAGTACTTC. It encodes CASSLWRREDPHEQYF. The V gene is TRBV11-2, the J gene TRBJ2-7; D is possibly TRBD2 (6 bases). CDR1 is SGHAT, CDR2 FQNNGV, per germline. The CDR3 runs to 16 residues. V dropped 5 bases and J dropped 5 bases, with 22 bases sitting between them.

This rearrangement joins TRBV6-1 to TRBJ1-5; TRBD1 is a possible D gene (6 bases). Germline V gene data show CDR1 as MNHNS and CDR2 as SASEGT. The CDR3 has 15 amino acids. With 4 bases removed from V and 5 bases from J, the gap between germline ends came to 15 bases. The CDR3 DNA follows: TGTGCCAGCAGTGCAAGGAGCAGGGGCGATCAGCCCCAGCATTTT. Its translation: CASSARSRGDQPQHF.

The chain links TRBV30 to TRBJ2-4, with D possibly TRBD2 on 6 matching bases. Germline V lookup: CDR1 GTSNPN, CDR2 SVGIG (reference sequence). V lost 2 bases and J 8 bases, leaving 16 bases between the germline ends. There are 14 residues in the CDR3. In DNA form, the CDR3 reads TGTGCCTGGAGTCATGGTTGGGGGGATTACATTCAGTACTTC. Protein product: CAWSHGWGDYIQYF.

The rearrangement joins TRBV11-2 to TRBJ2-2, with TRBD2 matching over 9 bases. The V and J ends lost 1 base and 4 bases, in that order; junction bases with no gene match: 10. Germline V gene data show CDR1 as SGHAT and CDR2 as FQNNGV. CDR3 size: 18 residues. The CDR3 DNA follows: TGTGCCAGCAGCTTAGTAGTAGCGGGAGCCGGGATCACCGGGGAGCTGTTTTTT. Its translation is CASSLVVAGAGITGELFF. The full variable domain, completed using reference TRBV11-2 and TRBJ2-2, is EAGVAQSPRYKIIEKRQSVAFWCNPISGHATLYWYQQILGQGPKLLIQFQNNGVVDDSQLPKDRFSAERLKGVDSTLKIQPAKLEDSAVYLCASSLVVAGAGITGELFFGEGSRLTVL.

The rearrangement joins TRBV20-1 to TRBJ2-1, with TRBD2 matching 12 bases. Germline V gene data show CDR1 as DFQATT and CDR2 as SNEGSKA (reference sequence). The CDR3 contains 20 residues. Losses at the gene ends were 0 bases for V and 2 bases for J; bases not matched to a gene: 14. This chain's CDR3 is CSARDLGLAGRRHPYNEQFF. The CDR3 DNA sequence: TGCAGTGCTAGAGATCTCGGACTAGCGGGACGTCGTCATCCCTACAATGAGCAGTTCTTC.

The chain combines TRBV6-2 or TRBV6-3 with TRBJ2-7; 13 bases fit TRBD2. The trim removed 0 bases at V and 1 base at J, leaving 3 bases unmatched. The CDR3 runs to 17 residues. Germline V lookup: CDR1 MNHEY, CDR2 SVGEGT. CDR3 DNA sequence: TGTGCCAGCAGTTACTCGACTAGCGGGGGGTCTTCCTACGAGCAGTACTTC. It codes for CASSYSTSGGSSYEQYF.

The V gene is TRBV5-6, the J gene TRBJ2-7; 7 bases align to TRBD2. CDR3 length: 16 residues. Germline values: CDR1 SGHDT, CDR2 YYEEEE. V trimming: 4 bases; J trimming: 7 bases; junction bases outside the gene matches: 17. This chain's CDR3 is CASSAGRGRRVGEQYF. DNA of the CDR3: TGTGCCAGCAGCGCGGGGAGGGGCCGACGGGTAGGAGAGCAGTACTTC. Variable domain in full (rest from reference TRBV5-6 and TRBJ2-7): DAGVTQSPTHLIKTRGQQVTLRCSPKSGHDTVSWYQQALGQGPQFIFQYYEEEERQRGNFPDRFSGHQFPNYSSELNVNALLLGDSALYLCASSAGRGRRVGEQYFGPGTRLTVT.

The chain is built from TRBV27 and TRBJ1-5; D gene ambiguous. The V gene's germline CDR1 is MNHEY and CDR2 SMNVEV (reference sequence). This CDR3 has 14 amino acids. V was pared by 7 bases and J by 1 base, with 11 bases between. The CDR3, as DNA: TGTGCCAGCAAGGACGGGCAGAGCAATCAGCCCCAGCATTTT. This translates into CASKDGQSNQPQHF.

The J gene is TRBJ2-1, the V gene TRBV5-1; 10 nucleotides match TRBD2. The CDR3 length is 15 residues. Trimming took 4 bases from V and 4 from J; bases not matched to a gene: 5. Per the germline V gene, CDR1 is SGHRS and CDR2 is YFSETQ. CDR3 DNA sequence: TGCGCCAGCAGCATGGGACTAGCGACATACAATGAGCAGTTCTTC. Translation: CASSMGLATYNEQFF.

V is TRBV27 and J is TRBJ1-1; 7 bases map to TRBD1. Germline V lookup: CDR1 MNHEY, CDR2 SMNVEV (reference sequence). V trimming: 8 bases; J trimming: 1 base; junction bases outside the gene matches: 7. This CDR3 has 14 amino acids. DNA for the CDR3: TGTGCCAGCCGGAATGACAGGGCGAACACTGAAGCTTTCTTT. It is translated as CASRNDRANTEAFF.

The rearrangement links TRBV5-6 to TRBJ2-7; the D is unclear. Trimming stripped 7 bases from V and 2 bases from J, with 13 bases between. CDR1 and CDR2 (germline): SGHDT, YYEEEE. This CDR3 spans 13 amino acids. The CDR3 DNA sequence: TGTGCCAGCGGTACACCACTGGCCTACGAGCAGTACTTC. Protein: CASGTPLAYEQYF.

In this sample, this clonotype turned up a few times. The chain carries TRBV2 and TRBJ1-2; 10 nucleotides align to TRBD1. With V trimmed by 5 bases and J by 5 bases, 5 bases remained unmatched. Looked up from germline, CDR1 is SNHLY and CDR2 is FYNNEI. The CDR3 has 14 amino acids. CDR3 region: CASSPPGQGYGYTF. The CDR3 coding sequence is TGTGCCAGCAGTCCCCCGGGACAGGGGTATGGCTACACCTTC. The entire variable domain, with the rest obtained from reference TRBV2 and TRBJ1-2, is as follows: EPEVTQTPSHQVTQMGQEVILRCVPISNHLYFYWYRQILGQKVEFLVSFYNNEISEKSEIFDDQFSVERPDGSNFTLKIRSTKLEDSAMYFCASSPPGQGYGYTFGSGTRLTVV.

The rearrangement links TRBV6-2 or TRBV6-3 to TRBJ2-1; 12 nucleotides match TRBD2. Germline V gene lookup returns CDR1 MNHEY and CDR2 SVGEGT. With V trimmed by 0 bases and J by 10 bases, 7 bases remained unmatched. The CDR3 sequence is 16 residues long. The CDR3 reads CASSYSPSGRDLEQFF. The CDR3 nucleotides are TGTGCCAGCAGTTACTCACCTAGCGGGAGGGATCTGGAGCAGTTCTTC.

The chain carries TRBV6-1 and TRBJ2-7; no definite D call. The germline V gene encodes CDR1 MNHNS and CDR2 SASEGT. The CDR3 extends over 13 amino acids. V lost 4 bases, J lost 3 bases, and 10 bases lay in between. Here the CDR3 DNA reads TGTGCCAGCAGTGGAATCACATACTACGAGCAGTACTTC. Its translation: CASSGITYYEQYF.

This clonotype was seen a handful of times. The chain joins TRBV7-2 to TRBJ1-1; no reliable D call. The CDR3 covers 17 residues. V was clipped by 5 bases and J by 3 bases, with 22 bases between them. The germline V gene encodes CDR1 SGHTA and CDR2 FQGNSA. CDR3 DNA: TGTGCCAGCAGCCCCTGGCCGGCTCCGACGGCGGACACTGAAGCTTTCTTT. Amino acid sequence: CASSPWPAPTADTEAFF.

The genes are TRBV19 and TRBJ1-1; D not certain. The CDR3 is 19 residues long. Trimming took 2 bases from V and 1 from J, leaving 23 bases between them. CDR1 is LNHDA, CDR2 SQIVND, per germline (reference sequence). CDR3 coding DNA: TGTGCCAGTAGTATATTGTACAGAGCGTTGGCCTTGCCGAACACTGAAGCTTTCTTT. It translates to CASSILYRALALPNTEAFF.

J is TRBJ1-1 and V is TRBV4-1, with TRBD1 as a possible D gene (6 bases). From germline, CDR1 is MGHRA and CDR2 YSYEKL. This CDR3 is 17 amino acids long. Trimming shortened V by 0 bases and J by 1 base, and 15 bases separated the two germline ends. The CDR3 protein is CASSQDRLGHENTEAFF. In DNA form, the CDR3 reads TGCGCCAGCAGCCAAGATCGTTTGGGACACGAGAACACTGAAGCTTTCTTT.